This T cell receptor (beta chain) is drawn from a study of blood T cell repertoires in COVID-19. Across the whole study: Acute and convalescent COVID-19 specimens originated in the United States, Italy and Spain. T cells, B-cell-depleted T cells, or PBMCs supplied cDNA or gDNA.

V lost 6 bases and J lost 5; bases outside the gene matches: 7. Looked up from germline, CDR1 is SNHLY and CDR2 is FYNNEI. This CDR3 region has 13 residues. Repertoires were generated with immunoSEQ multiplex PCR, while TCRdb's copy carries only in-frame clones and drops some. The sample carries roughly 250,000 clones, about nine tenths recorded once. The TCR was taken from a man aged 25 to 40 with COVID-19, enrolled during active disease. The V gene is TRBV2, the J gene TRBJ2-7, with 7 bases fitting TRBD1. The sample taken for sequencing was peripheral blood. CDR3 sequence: CASRDDRVHEQYF. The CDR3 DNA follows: TGTGCCAGCAGGGACGACAGGGTCCACGAGCAGTACTTC.